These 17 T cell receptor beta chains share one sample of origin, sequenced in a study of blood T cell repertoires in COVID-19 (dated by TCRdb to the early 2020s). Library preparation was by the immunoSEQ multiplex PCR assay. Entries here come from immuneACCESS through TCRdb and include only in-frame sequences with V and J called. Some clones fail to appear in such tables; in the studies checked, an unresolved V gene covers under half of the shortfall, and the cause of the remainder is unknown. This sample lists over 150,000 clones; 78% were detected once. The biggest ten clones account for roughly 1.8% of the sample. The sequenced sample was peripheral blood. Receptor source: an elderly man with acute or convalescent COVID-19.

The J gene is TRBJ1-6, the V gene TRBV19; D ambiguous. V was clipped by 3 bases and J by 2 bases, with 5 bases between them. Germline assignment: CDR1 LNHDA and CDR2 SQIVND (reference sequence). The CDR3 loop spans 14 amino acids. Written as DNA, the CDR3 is TGTGCCAGTAGTATGACAACCTATAATTCACCCCTCCACTTT. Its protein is CASSMTTYNSPLHF.

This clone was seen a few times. CDR3 loop: CASSLVASGNTIYF. The DNA for the CDR3 is TGCGCCAGCAGCTTGGTGGCCTCTGGAAACACCATATATTTT. The chain carries TRBV5-1 and TRBJ1-3; D is unclear. This CDR3 is 14 amino acids long. Trimming took 0 bases from V and 0 from J, leaving 4 bases between them. CDR1 is SGHRS, CDR2 YFSETQ, per germline.

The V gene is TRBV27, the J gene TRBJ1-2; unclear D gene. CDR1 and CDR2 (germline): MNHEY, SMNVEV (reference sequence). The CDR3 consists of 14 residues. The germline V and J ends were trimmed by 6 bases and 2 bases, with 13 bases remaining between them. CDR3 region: CASRASGGNYGYTF. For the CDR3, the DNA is TGTGCCAGCAGAGCTAGCGGCGGCAACTATGGCTACACCTTC.

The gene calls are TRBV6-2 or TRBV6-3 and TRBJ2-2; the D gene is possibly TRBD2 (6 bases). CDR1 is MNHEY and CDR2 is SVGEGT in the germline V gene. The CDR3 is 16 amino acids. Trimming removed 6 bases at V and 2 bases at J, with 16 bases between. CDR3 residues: CASSPGGEHNTGELFF. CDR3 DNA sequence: TGTGCCAGCAGCCCAGGAGGGGAGCATAACACCGGGGAGCTGTTTTTT.

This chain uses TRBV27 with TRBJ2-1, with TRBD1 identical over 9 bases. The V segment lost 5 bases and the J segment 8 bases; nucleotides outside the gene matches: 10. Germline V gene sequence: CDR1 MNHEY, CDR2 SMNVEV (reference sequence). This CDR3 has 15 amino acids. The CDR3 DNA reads TGTGCCAGCAGTCTCCGGGACAGGGTGGTCGATGAGCAGTTCTTC. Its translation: CASSLRDRVVDEQFF.

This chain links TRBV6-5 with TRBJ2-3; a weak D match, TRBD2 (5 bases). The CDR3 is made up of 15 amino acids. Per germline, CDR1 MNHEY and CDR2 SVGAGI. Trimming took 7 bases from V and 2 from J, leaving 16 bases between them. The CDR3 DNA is TGTGCCAGCAAGAGGGCCTTGGCGCCCACAGATACGCAGTATTTT. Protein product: CASKRALAPTDTQYF.

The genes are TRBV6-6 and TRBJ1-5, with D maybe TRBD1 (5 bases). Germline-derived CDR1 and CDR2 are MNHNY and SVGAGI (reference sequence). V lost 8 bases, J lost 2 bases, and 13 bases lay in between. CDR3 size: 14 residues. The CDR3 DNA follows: TGTGCCAGCGGGACTCAAGAGGGCAATCAGCCCCAGCATTTT. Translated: CASGTQEGNQPQHF.

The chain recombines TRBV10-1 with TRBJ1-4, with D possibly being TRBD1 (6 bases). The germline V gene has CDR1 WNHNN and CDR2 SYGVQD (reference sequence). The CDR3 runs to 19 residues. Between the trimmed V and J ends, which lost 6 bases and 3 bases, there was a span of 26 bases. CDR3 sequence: CASSGRGRTEQPSNEKLFF. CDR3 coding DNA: TGCGCCAGCAGCGGAAGAGGCCGGACAGAGCAACCCTCTAATGAAAAACTGTTTTTT.

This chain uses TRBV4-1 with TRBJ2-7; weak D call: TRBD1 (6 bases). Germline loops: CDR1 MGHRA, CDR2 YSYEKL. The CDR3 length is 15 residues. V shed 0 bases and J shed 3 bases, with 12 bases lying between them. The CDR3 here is CASSQDFGQNYEQYF. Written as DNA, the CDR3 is TGCGCCAGCAGCCAAGATTTCGGACAGAACTACGAGCAGTACTTC.

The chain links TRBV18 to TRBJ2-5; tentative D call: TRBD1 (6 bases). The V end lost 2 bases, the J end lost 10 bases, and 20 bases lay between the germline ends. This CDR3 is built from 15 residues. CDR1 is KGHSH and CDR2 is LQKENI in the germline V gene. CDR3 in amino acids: CASSPSLDRFNNQYF. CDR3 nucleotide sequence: TGTGCCAGCTCACCATCCCTCGACAGGTTTAATAACCAGTACTTC.

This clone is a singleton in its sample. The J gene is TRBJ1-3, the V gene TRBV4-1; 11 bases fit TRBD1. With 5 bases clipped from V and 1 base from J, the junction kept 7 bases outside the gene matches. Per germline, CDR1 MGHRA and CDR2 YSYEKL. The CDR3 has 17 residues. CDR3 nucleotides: TGCGCCAGCAGCTACACCGGGACAGGGGGGTCTGGAAACACCATATATTTT. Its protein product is CASSYTGTGGSGNTIYF.

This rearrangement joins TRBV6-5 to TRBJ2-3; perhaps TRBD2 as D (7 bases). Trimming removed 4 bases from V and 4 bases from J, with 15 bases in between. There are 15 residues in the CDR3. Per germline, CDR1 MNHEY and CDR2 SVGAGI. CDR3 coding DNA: TGTGCCAGCAGTTTACTAGGGGGAGGGTCAGATACGCAGTATTTT. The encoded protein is CASSLLGGGSDTQYF.

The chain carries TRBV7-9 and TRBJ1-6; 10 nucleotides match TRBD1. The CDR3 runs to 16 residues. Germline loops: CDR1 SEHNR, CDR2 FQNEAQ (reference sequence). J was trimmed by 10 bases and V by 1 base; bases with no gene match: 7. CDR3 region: CASSLETGTGVSPLHF. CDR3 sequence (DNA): TGTGCCAGCAGCTTAGAGACCGGGACAGGGGTATCACCCCTCCACTTT.

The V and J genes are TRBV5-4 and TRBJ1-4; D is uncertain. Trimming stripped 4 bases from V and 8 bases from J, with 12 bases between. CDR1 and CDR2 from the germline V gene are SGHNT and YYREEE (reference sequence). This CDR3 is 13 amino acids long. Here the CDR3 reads CASSANREEKLFF. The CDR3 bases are TGTGCCAGCAGCGCGAACAGAGAGGAAAAACTGTTTTTT.

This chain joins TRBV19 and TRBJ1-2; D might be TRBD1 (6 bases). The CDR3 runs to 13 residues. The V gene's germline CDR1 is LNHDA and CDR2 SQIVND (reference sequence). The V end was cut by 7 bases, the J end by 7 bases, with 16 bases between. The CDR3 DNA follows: TGTGCCAGTATAGGGACAACGGAGAGTGGCTACACCTTC. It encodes CASIGTTESGYTF.

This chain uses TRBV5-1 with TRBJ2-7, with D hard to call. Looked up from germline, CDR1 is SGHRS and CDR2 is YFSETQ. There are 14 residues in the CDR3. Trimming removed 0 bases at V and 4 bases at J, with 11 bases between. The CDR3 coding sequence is TGCGCCAGCAGCTTGGACGGGTTTGGGTACGAGCAGTACGTC. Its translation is CASSLDGFGYEQYV.

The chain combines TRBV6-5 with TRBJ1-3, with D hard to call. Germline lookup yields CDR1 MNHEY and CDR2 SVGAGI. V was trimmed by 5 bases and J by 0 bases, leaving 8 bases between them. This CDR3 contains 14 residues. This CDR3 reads CASSPDYSGNTIYF. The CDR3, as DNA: TGTGCCAGCAGTCCAGACTACTCTGGAAACACCATATATTTT.